This T cell receptor beta chain was retrieved from a study of shared clonotypes between healthy human individuals. On this clone itself: The antigen remains unidentified.

Points from the study as a whole: Non-shared clonotypes were found to have lower generation probabilities than the clonotypes that were shared by all four of the sorted-subset donors.

TCRdb's table, derived via immunoSEQ multiplex PCR, lists solely in-frame clones and lacks some. The profile shows about 610,000 clones, about 96% of them singletons. Sequencing was done on a sample of naive CD4+ T cells sorted from blood. The subset: CD45RA+ positively selected. The TCR comes from a woman younger than 45 in good health.

The CDR3 here is CASSQGTSSYEQYF. The CDR3 coding sequence is TGCGCCAGCAGCCAAGGGACTAGCTCCTACGAGCAGTACTTC. The rearrangement uses TRBV4-1 and TRBJ2-7, with 7 bases fitting TRBD2. Unmatched junction bases numbered 0, after V lost 1 base and J lost 0 bases. The CDR3 runs 14 residues. Looked up from germline, CDR1 is MGHRA and CDR2 is YSYEKL.